This passage covers 26 T cell receptor beta chains from one sample sequenced in a study of response to subunit inactivated influenza vaccine. TCRdb ran MiXCR on the RT-PCR reads and lists one entry per CDR3 protein. In the table there are 550,000 to 800,000 distinct CDR3 sequences, 11% to 15% of which are singletons. The specimen comprised PBMCs from blood, sampled around 14 days before vaccination. Source of these receptors: a man aged 45 to 65 who received an inactivated influenza vaccine.

This clonotype was seen a few times. The genes are TRBV15 and TRBJ2-7; 9 bases agree with TRBD1. This CDR3 spans 16 amino acids. Losses at the gene ends were 0 bases for V and 3 bases for J; bases not matched to a gene: 6. Germline V CDR1 and CDR2: LNHNV, YYDKDF (reference sequence). This CDR3 is CATSRDWGQGLYEQYF. The CDR3 bases are TGTGCCACCAGCAGAGATTGGGGACAGGGTCTCTACGAGCAGTACTTC.

At least ten counts were recorded for this clonotype. The rearrangement joins TRBV12-3 or TRBV12-4 to TRBJ1-1, with 7 bases fitting TRBD1. This CDR3 contains 14 residues. V lost 7 bases, J lost 2 bases, and 7 bases stayed unmatched. The DNA for the CDR3 is TGTGCCAGCACCCCACAGGGGTTTAACACTGAAGCTTTCTTT. Its protein is CASTPQGFNTEAFF.

The V call is TRBV7-3, the J call TRBJ2-1, with 7 bases identical to TRBD1. CDR1 and CDR2 (germline): SGHTA, FQGTGA. Trimming cost V 5 bases and J 5 bases; bases outside gene matches: 3. This CDR3 has 13 amino acids. Written as DNA, the CDR3 is TGTGCCAGCAGCCTTGGGACAGACAATGAGCAGTTCTTC. This encodes CASSLGTDNEQFF. Together with reference TRBV7-3 and TRBJ2-1, the CDR3 gives the full variable domain: GAGVSQTPSNKVTEKGKYVELRCDPISGHTALYWYRQSLGQGPEFLIYFQGTGAADDSGLPNDRFFAVRPEGSVSTLKIQRTERGDSAVYLCASSLGTDNEQFFGPGTRLTVL.

V is TRBV4-1 and J is TRBJ1-5, with D unresolved. This CDR3 contains 16 residues. Germline CDR1 and CDR2: MGHRA and YSYEKL. Trimming removed 2 bases at V and 6 bases at J, with 17 bases between. CDR3 DNA: TGCGCCAGCAGCCAACGTGCAGGTTTAGGCGGTCAGCCCCAGCATTTT. It is translated as CASSQRAGLGGQPQHF.

This chain's CDR3 is CASSALAGNYEQYF. The CDR3 DNA is TGTGCCAGCAGTGCTTTAGCGGGAAACTACGAGCAGTACTTC. The chain is built from TRBV27 and TRBJ2-7; 8 bases align to TRBD2. The CDR3 totals 14 residues. V shed 5 bases and J 3 bases; nucleotides not matched to a gene: 6. Germline V gives CDR1 MNHEY, CDR2 SMNVEV (reference sequence).

The chain joins TRBV2 to TRBJ2-1, with 10 bases matching TRBD2. CDR1 and CDR2 (germline): SNHLY, FYNNEI. With 6 bases clipped from V and 8 bases from J, the junction kept 10 bases outside the gene matches. CDR3 length: 15 amino acids. The chain's CDR3 is CASSQSGGASDEQFF. In DNA, the CDR3 is TGTGCCAGCAGCCAAAGCGGGGGGGCTTCGGATGAGCAGTTCTTC.

This clonotype showed up just a few times. The chain carries TRBV7-2 and TRBJ2-7; 9 bases agree with TRBD2. CDR3 length equals 16 residues. CDR1 is SGHTA and CDR2 is FQGNSA in the germline V gene. J was trimmed by 3 bases and V by 1 base; bases with no gene match: 7. The CDR3 region has the DNA TGTGCCAGCAGCTTAGGCCCTAGCGGGGCCCTCTACGAGCAGTACTTC. Amino acids: CASSLGPSGALYEQYF.

This clonotype was seen a handful of times. The genes are TRBV7-2 and TRBJ1-1; no clear D. Deletions cut 4 bases from V and 0 bases from J, with 12 bases between. Germline CDR1 is SGHTA and CDR2 is FQGNSA. CDR3 size: 15 residues. The CDR3 sequence is CASSSKRSMNTEAFF. CDR3 nucleotide sequence: TGTGCCAGCAGCTCCAAACGAAGTATGAACACTGAAGCTTTCTTT.

The J gene is TRBJ2-5, the V gene TRBV20-1; TRBD2 agrees at 8 bases. The V and J ends lost 1 base and 4 bases, in that order; junction bases with no gene match: 8. The CDR3 has 15 amino acids. The germline V gene has CDR1 DFQATT and CDR2 SNEGSKA (reference sequence). This CDR3 reads CSARGSGSGGETQYF. In DNA, the CDR3 is TGCAGTGCTAGAGGGAGCGGGAGTGGGGGAGAGACCCAGTACTTC.

The gene calls are TRBV11-1 and TRBJ2-1, with a weak D call TRBD2 (6 bases). The CDR3 loop spans 18 amino acids. CDR1 and CDR2 from the germline V gene are SGHAT and FQDESV (reference sequence). Trimming pared 4 bases from V and 6 bases from J, leaving 25 bases between. Here the CDR3 reads CASSSLRREARKPNEQFF. As DNA, the CDR3 is TGTGCCAGCAGCTCCCTGAGGAGGGAGGCACGGAAGCCCAATGAGCAGTTCTTC. The full variable domain, in which reference TRBV11-1 and TRBJ2-1 provide the parts outside the CDR3, is EAEVAQSPRYKITEKSQAVAFWCDPISGHATLYWYRQILGQGPELLVQFQDESVVDDSQLPKDRFSAERLKGVDSTLKIQPAELGDSAMYLCASSSLRREARKPNEQFFGPGTRLTVL.

This chain connects TRBV2 to TRBJ1-1; D ambiguous. The CDR3 covers 12 residues. Deletions cut 1 base from V and 4 bases from J, with 4 bases between. Germline V CDR1 and CDR2: SNHLY, FYNNEI. The CDR3 region has the DNA TGTGCCAGCAGTGAAGGGACCACTGAAGCTTTCTTT. Translated, it gives CASSEGTTEAFF.

The chain has TRBV10-3 and TRBJ2-3; TRBD1 matches at 7 bases. CDR3 size: 16 residues. V lost 4 bases to trimming and J lost 0 bases; unmatched junction nucleotides: 7. Per germline, CDR1 ENHRY and CDR2 SYGVKD. The CDR3 bases are TGTGCCATCAGTGGGACAGGATATTCTAGCACAGATACGCAGTATTTT. Translated, it gives CAISGTGYSSTDTQYF.

This clonotype was seen repeatedly, ten times or more. The V and J genes are TRBV6-5 and TRBJ1-3, with D hard to call. Germline V gene sequence: CDR1 MNHEY, CDR2 SVGAGI. Deletions cut 4 bases from V and 4 bases from J, with 5 bases between. This CDR3 has 12 amino acids. The DNA of the CDR3 is TGTGCCAGCAGTTCTTACGGAAACACCATATATTTT. This translates into CASSSYGNTIYF.

This clonotype was counted many times. The chain is built from TRBV12-3 or TRBV12-4 and TRBJ2-5; 11 bases line up with TRBD2. The CDR3 covers 17 residues. J lost 4 bases, V lost 1 base, and 8 bases had no gene match. For the CDR3, the DNA is TGTGCCAGCAGTTTAGTCGGAATAGCGGGAGGGCTAGAGACCCAGTACTTC. This codes for CASSLVGIAGGLETQYF.

This clonotype was recorded a few times. The V and J genes are TRBV27 and TRBJ2-7, with 8 bases aligning to TRBD2. This CDR3 spans 14 amino acids. The junction had 9 bases not matched to a gene; V was cut back by 5 bases and J by 6 bases. Germline CDR1 is MNHEY and CDR2 is SMNVEV (reference sequence). CDR3 DNA: TGTGCCAGCAGTGGTGTCGGGGGGGCCTCCGAGCAGTACTTC. It is translated as CASSGVGGASEQYF.

This clonotype was counted a few times. The chain joins TRBV27 to TRBJ1-2, with a weak D call TRBD1 (6 bases). V gave up 0 bases and J gave up 8 bases, with 10 bases separating them. The CDR3 extends over 13 amino acids. The germline CDR1 and CDR2 sequences are MNHEY and SMNVEV (reference sequence). CDR3 coding DNA: TGTGCCAGCAGTTTATCAGGGGGTGGGGGCTACACCTTC. Translated, it gives CASSLSGGGGYTF.

This clonotype was seen more than once but under ten times. The genes are TRBV6-1 and TRBJ1-6; 7 bases are a match to TRBD1. The CDR3 is made up of 14 amino acids. Germline assignment: CDR1 MNHNS and CDR2 SASEGT. The junction had 11 bases not matched to a gene; V was cut back by 5 bases and J by 13 bases. CDR3 sequence: CASSTDRNNRPLHF. The CDR3 nucleotides are TGTGCCAGCAGTACGGACAGGAACAATCGCCCCCTCCACTTT.

This clonotype has just a few counts. This chain links TRBV20-1 with TRBJ2-5; 8 bases agree with TRBD1. The CDR3 contains 14 residues. With 5 bases clipped from V and 2 bases from J, the junction kept 7 bases outside the gene matches. From germline, CDR1 is DFQATT and CDR2 SNEGSKA (reference sequence). This CDR3 reads CSALSGGGQETQYF. The CDR3 DNA follows: TGCAGTGCTCTCTCAGGGGGCGGGCAAGAGACCCAGTACTTC.

This clonotype was seen more than once but under ten times. The genes are TRBV28 and TRBJ2-3, with D uncertain. Trimming stripped 7 bases from V and 8 bases from J, with 13 bases between. The CDR3 loop spans 12 amino acids. CDR1 MDHEN and CDR2 SYDVKM come from the germline V gene. CDR3 sequence reads: CASTPLVGTQYF. DNA of the CDR3: TGTGCCAGCACCCCCCTTGTCGGTACGCAGTATTTT.

The chain is built from TRBV12-3 or TRBV12-4 and TRBJ2-1; D might be TRBD2 (6 bases). The CDR3 consists of 12 residues. With 5 bases removed from V and 9 bases from J, the gap between germline ends came to 11 bases. The CDR3 nucleotides read TGTGCCAGCAGTCACCCCGGGGGTGAGCAGTTCTTC. Translated: CASSHPGGEQFF.

The DNA of the CDR3 is TGTGCCAGCAACCCGACAGGGTCCTACAATGAGCAGTTCTTC. Translated, it gives CASNPTGSYNEQFF. This sequence joins TRBV12-3 or TRBV12-4 and TRBJ2-1; TRBD1 matches 7 bases. The ends lost 7 bases at V and 1 base at J; junction bases unmatched: 4. The CDR3 totals 14 residues.

In this sample, this clonotype turned up many times. The J gene is TRBJ2-7, the V gene TRBV6-1, with TRBD1 matching 8 bases. The CDR3 totals 14 residues. Germline V gene data show CDR1 as MNHNS and CDR2 as SASEGT. The V segment lost 6 bases and the J segment 5 bases; nucleotides outside the gene matches: 9. The DNA for the CDR3 is TGTGCCAGCAGGAACGTGCAGGGGGCTGACGAGCAGTACTTC. This translates into CASRNVQGADEQYF.

V is TRBV7-2 and J is TRBJ2-2; 13 bases are shared with TRBD2. Germline values: CDR1 SGHTA, CDR2 FQGNSA. V shed 0 bases, J shed 6 bases, and the junction held 4 bases outside the gene matches. This CDR3 is built from 17 residues. CDR3 in amino acids: CASSLAGTSGASGELFF. The CDR3 DNA follows: TGTGCCAGCAGCTTAGCCGGGACTAGCGGGGCGTCCGGGGAGCTGTTTTTT.

This sequence joins TRBV20-1 and TRBJ1-3; 7 bases match TRBD1. Germline CDR1 reads DFQATT; CDR2 reads SNEGSKA (reference sequence). Germline trimming cut 1 base from V and 3 bases from J; bases unmatched to any gene: 3. This CDR3 has 14 residues. DNA for the CDR3: TGCAGTGCTAGAGGACAGGGCGGTGGAAACACCATATATTTT. Encoded protein: CSARGQGGGNTIYF.

This clonotype occurred a few times. The chain recombines TRBV7-7 with TRBJ2-2; D call uncertain. The germline V gene has CDR1 SSHAT and CDR2 FNYEAQ (reference sequence). Between the trimmed V and J ends, which lost 3 bases and 4 bases, there was a span of 9 bases. This CDR3 is built from 14 residues. As DNA, the CDR3 is TGTGCCAGCAGCTTCCAGCGCGCCACCGGGGAGCTGTTTTTT. This translates into CASSFQRATGELFF.

The rearrangement uses TRBV20-1 and TRBJ1-1; TRBD1 is a possible D gene (6 bases). Germline CDR1 reads DFQATT; CDR2 reads SNEGSKA (reference sequence). CDR3 length: 14 residues. V was pared by 0 bases and J by 4 bases, with 12 bases between. The CDR3 sequence: CSARDLAGATEAFF. The CDR3 coding sequence is TGCAGTGCTAGAGATCTGGCAGGGGCCACTGAAGCTTTCTTT.